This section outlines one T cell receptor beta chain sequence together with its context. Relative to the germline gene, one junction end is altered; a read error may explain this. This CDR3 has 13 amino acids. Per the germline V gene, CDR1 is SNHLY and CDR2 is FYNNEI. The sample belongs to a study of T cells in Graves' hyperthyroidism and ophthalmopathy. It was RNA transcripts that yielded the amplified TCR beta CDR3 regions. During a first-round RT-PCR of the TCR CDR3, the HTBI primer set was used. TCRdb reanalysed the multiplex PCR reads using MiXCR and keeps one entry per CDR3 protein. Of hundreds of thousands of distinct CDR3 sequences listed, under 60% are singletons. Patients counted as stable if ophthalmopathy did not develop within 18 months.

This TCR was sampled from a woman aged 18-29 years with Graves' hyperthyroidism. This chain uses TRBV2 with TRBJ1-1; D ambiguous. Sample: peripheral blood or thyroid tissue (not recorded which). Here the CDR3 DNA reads TGTGCCAGCAGTGTCGTACTAGAGCGGTTCGATTGCTTC. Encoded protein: CASSVVLERFDCF.